The 13 T cell receptor beta chains reported below all come from one sample, sequenced in a study of T cell repertoires in cytomegalovirus infection. These receptors lack a known antigen. TCRdb used MiXCR to reprocess the reads, holding one entry per CDR3 protein. The sample has 700,000 to 850,000 distinct CDR3 sequences, less than 35% seen once; the top ten hold around an eighth. The sample was cultured CD8+ T cells from PBMCs, taken from culture after CMV antigen stimulation. These TCRs come from a human donor in good health (CMV status not recorded). Some clones in this sample may be carry-over from other donors' samples.

Comment on this clonotype: Its ends do not fully match the called genes, so a read error is possible. The rearrangement uses TRBV27 and TRBJ1-4; TRBD1 might be the D (6 bases). Germline assignment: CDR1 MNHEY and CDR2 SMNVEV (reference sequence). The CDR3 totals 16 residues. The CDR3 nucleotides read TGTGCCAGCAATTTAAGACAGGCCGCAACTAATGAAAAACTGTTTTTT. Protein sequence: CASNLRQAATNEKLFF.

The rearrangement links TRBV20-1 to TRBJ1-3; no reliable D call. V dropped 5 bases and J dropped 2 bases, with 10 bases sitting between them. Germline CDR1 DFQATT, CDR2 SNEGSKA (reference sequence). The CDR3 runs 13 residues. CDR3 nucleotide sequence: TGCAGTGCTCCGGACCGCCCTGGAAACACCATATATTTT. Translated, it gives CSAPDRPGNTIYF.

The genes are TRBV2 and TRBJ1-1; tentative D call: TRBD1 (6 bases). The germline gives CDR1 SNHLY, CDR2 FYNNEI. The CDR3 runs to 12 residues. The V gene lost 11 bases and the J gene lost 4 bases, with 14 bases spanning the gap. DNA of the CDR3: TGTGCCTCCTTAGGGGGGGCCACTGAAGCTTTCTTT. Its translation is CASLGGATEAFF. Full variable domain (missing parts from reference TRBV2 and TRBJ1-1): EPEVTQTPSHQVTQMGQEVILRCVPISNHLYFYWYRQILGQKVEFLVSFYNNEISEKSEIFDDQFSVERPDGSNFTLKIRSTKLEDSAMYFCASLGGATEAFFGQGTRLTVV.

This clonotype was counted only a few times. V usage is TRBV5-1 and J usage is TRBJ2-3, with D unresolved. The CDR3 consists of 15 residues. CDR1 SGHRS and CDR2 YFSETQ come from the germline V gene. Trimming shortened V by 2 bases and J by 0 bases, and 10 bases separated the two germline ends. CDR3 sequence reads: CASSLQSASTDTQYF. The CDR3 DNA follows: TGCGCCAGCAGCTTACAGTCTGCTAGCACAGATACGCAGTATTTT.

The chain combines TRBV27 with TRBJ1-1; D is possibly TRBD1 (5 bases). This CDR3 is built from 14 residues. Germline CDR1 reads MNHEY; CDR2 reads SMNVEV (reference sequence). Trimming took off 2 bases at V and 4 bases at J, with 11 bases between the two ends. CDR3 in amino acids: CASSLRGGATEAFF. The CDR3 nucleotides read TGTGCCAGCAGTTTAAGGGGAGGAGCCACTGAAGCTTTCTTT.

This clonotype was seen a few times. The rearrangement links TRBV7-2 to TRBJ2-7; either TRBD1 or TRBD2 may supply D (5 bases each). This CDR3 has 15 residues. V shed 5 bases and J shed 2 bases, with 16 bases lying between them. Germline lookup yields CDR1 SGHTA and CDR2 FQGNSA. Here the CDR3 reads CASSVRGTPAYEQYV. DNA of the CDR3: TGTGCCAGCAGCGTAAGAGGGACGCCTGCCTACGAGCAGTACGTC.

A few counts support this clonotype. The CDR3 DNA is TGTGCCAGCAGCTTGGAGACTAGCGGGGGGTACGAGCAGTACGTC. Translated: CASSLETSGGYEQYV. The V and J genes are TRBV7-6 and TRBJ2-7; 13 bases line up with TRBD2. This CDR3 has 15 residues. Germline lookup yields CDR1 SGHVS and CDR2 FNYEAQ. V gave up 3 bases and J gave up 4 bases; unmatched junction bases: 3.

The chain is built from TRBV6-8 and TRBJ2-2; the match to TRBD2 covers 7 bases. V gave up 7 bases and J gave up 7 bases; unmatched junction bases: 6. CDR1 and CDR2 from the germline V gene are MNHGY and SAAAGT. The CDR3 runs to 13 residues. CDR3 sequence reads: CASKETSDGELFF. The CDR3 DNA reads TGTGCCAGCAAAGAAACTAGCGACGGGGAGCTGTTTTTT.

The chain has TRBV7-9 and TRBJ2-6; D not resolved. In germline, CDR1 is SEHNR, CDR2 FQNEAQ (reference sequence). The length of the CDR3 is 15 residues. Trimming cost V 4 bases and J 0 bases, with 7 bases left between them. The CDR3 reads CASSSPASGANVLTF. DNA of the CDR3: TGTGCCAGCAGCTCCCCAGCCTCTGGGGCCAACGTCCTGACTTTC.

This clonotype came up a few times. The chain couples TRBV7-9 to TRBJ1-2; weak D call: TRBD1 (5 bases). Trimming cost V 8 bases and J 3 bases, with 19 bases left between them. From germline, CDR1 is SEHNR and CDR2 FQNEAQ (reference sequence). This CDR3 is built from 15 residues. The CDR3 region has the DNA TGTGCCAGCGTATATCCAGGGAGTAGGGACTATGGCTACACCTTC. This encodes CASVYPGSRDYGYTF. Complete variable domain (other parts from reference TRBV7-9 and TRBJ1-2): DTGVSQNPRHKITKRGQNVTFRCDPISEHNRLYWYRQTLGQGPEFLTYFQNEAQLEKSRLLSDRFSAERPKGSFSTLEIQRTEQGDSAMYLCASVYPGSRDYGYTFGSGTRLTVV.

This sequence joins TRBV12-3 or TRBV12-4 and TRBJ2-4; 11 nucleotides align to TRBD1. This CDR3 region has 12 residues. Trimming took 6 bases from V and 14 from J; bases not matched to a gene: 6. The CDR3 DNA sequence: TGTGCCAGCAGCCTGGGGGACAGGGGGGAGTACTTC. It is translated as CASSLGDRGEYF.

This chain uses TRBV27 with TRBJ2-5; D is unclear. This CDR3 region has 16 residues. V lost 0 bases and J 1 base, leaving 12 bases between the germline ends. CDR1 is MNHEY, CDR2 SMNVEV, per germline (reference sequence). The CDR3: CASSLSGLGIQETQYF. In DNA form, the CDR3 reads TGTGCCAGCAGTTTATCGGGATTAGGGATCCAAGAGACCCAGTACTTC.

The chain couples TRBV27 to TRBJ2-7; D possibly corresponds to TRBD1 (5 bases). CDR3 length: 12 amino acids. CDR1 and CDR2 from the germline V gene are MNHEY and SMNVEV (reference sequence). Deletions cut 5 bases from V and 6 bases from J, with 11 bases between. The CDR3 sequence: CASSQGFAEQYF. CDR3 coding DNA: TGTGCCAGCAGTCAGGGTTTCGCCGAGCAGTACTTC.